Following are 14 T cell receptor beta chains from one sample sequenced in a study of cytomegalovirus exposure and HLA in healthy donors. It was with 60 Vbeta and 13 Jbeta primers that the PCR ran. Method: immunoSEQ multiplex PCR; TCRdb's copy keeps in-frame clones and lacks some. Of over 75,000 clones in the sample, about 66% are singletons; the top ten hold 2.1%. Sequences were obtained from PBMCs. The receptor set was obtained from a man under 40 in good health and CMV-seronegative.

V usage is TRBV6-1 and J usage is TRBJ1-1; D gene uncertain. Germline V CDR1 and CDR2: MNHNS, SASEGT. The CDR3 has 13 residues. Trimming took 5 bases from V and 5 from J, leaving 12 bases between them. For the CDR3, the DNA is TGTGCCAGCAGTCCCCGGGTCGCGACTGAAGCTTTCTTT. Its protein is CASSPRVATEAFF.

As DNA, the CDR3 is TGTGCCAGCAGCTTACTTAGCAGGGGGGTCTGTCAGCCCCAGCATTTT. Its translation: CASSLLSRGVCQPQHF. The chain recombines TRBV7-8 with TRBJ1-5, with 7 bases matching TRBD1. After removal of 2 bases from V and 6 bases from J, the junction contained 10 bases not matched to a gene. The CDR3 runs 16 residues. Germline V gene sequence: CDR1 SGHVS, CDR2 FQNEAQ.

V is TRBV7-9 and J is TRBJ1-1; a weak D match, TRBD1 (6 bases). From germline, CDR1 is SEHNR and CDR2 FQNEAQ (reference sequence). Trimming stripped 5 bases from V and 3 bases from J, with 10 bases between. This CDR3 is built from 13 residues. CDR3 residues: CASSQTGYTEAFF. The CDR3 DNA reads as TGTGCCAGCAGCCAAACAGGGTACACTGAAGCTTTCTTT.

The CDR3 DNA is TGTGCCAGCAGCTTGACAGACTCTGGAAACACCATATATTTT. Its protein is CASSLTDSGNTIYF. The chain joins TRBV5-4 to TRBJ1-3; D not certain. Trimming removed 1 base at V and 0 bases at J, with 5 bases between. CDR3 size: 14 residues. The germline V gene has CDR1 SGHNT and CDR2 YYREEE (reference sequence).

The rearrangement uses TRBV4-1 and TRBJ2-4; D is perhaps TRBD2 (5 bases). Germline V lookup: CDR1 MGHRA, CDR2 YSYEKL. The length of the CDR3 is 16 residues. V lost 5 bases, J lost 0 bases, and 14 bases lay in between. CDR3: CASSDYSGLAKNIQYF. In DNA, the CDR3 is TGCGCCAGCAGCGACTATTCCGGACTAGCCAAAAACATTCAGTACTTC.

About this clone itself: Germline and junction disagree at one end, which may indicate a read error. This chain uses TRBV4-2 with TRBJ2-6; D is possibly TRBD1 (5 bases). Germline V gene lookup returns CDR1 LGHNA and CDR2 YNFKEQ. The CDR3 spans 17 residues. DNA for the CDR3: TGTGCCAGCAGCCAAGAGGCTGGTGGGGCTGGGGCCAACGTCCTGACCTTC. This codes for CASSQEAGGAGANVLTF.

The chain links TRBV7-9 to TRBJ2-5; D possibly corresponds to TRBD2 (6 bases). The CDR3 is 15 residues long. Trimming cost V 2 bases and J 5 bases, with 15 bases left between them. The germline V gene encodes CDR1 SEHNR and CDR2 FQNEAQ (reference sequence). The CDR3 loop is CASSLSVAVQETQYF. CDR3 coding DNA: TGTGCCAGCAGCTTATCTGTAGCGGTACAGGAGACCCAGTACTTC.

On this clone itself: Other DNA sequences in the sample encode the same CDR3. This sequence joins TRBV19 and TRBJ2-2; 8 nucleotides agree with TRBD2. Trimming took 9 bases from V and 4 from J; bases not matched to a gene: 7. Germline V CDR1 and CDR2: LNHDA, SQIVND (reference sequence). The CDR3 length is 14 residues. The CDR3 DNA reads TGTGCCAGCACGGGAGGGGTCTTCACCGGGGAGCTGTTTTTT. The encoded protein is CASTGGVFTGELFF.

This clone was observed a handful of times. The V gene is TRBV6-1, the J gene TRBJ1-2; 7 bases are a match to TRBD1. The germline V gene encodes CDR1 MNHNS and CDR2 SASEGT. V shed 2 bases, J shed 3 bases, and the junction held 3 bases outside the gene matches. The CDR3 runs 14 residues. Written as DNA, the CDR3 is TGTGCCAGCAGTGAACTGACAGGGTACTATGGCTACACCTTC. Translating gives CASSELTGYYGYTF.

The rearrangement links TRBV28 to TRBJ1-1; no clear D gene. Germline CDR1 reads MDHEN; CDR2 reads SYDVKM. The length of the CDR3 is 16 residues. V dropped 4 bases and J dropped 2 bases, with 17 bases sitting between them. The CDR3 nucleotides are TGTGCCAGCAGTTCCTGGTCGAAACTATTAAACACTGAAGCTTTCTTT. It translates to CASSSWSKLLNTEAFF.

J is TRBJ1-1 and V is TRBV28, with D unresolved. The germline CDR1 and CDR2 sequences are MDHEN and SYDVKM. V lost 2 bases and J lost 7, with 11 bases in between. This CDR3 contains 13 residues. In DNA form, the CDR3 reads TGTGCCAGCAGTTTACTCGACGGGATTGAAGCTTTCTTT. Its protein is CASSLLDGIEAFF.

CDR3 amino acids: CAWSGTQREKLFF. CDR3 in DNA: TGTGCCTGGAGTGGCACCCAGCGGGAAAAACTGTTTTTT. V usage is TRBV30 and J usage is TRBJ1-4; no reliable D call. Between the trimmed V and J ends, which lost 1 base and 8 bases, there was a span of 11 bases. The CDR3 has 13 residues. Germline assignment: CDR1 GTSNPN and CDR2 SVGIG (reference sequence).

The chain recombines TRBV4-3 with TRBJ1-6, with 9 bases identical to TRBD1. V trimming: 2 bases; J trimming: 8 bases; junction bases outside the gene matches: 10. CDR1 and CDR2 from the germline V gene are LGHNA and YSLEER. This CDR3 comprises 17 residues. CDR3 sequence (DNA): TGCGCCAGCAGCCAACGTGCCCCGGGACAGGGATATTCACCCCTCCACTTT. It translates to CASSQRAPGQGYSPLHF.

The V gene is TRBV4-2, the J gene TRBJ2-2, with TRBD2 matching over 7 bases. Germline CDR1 and CDR2: LGHNA and YNFKEQ. The CDR3 has 19 amino acids. V was pared by 0 bases and J by 5 bases, with 15 bases of the junction left unmatched. The CDR3 DNA reads TGTGCCAGCAGCCAAGATCCCTTTTTGGCGGGGGAAGGGACCGGGGAGCTGTTTTTT. As protein: CASSQDPFLAGEGTGELFF.